These T cell receptor beta chains were read from a single sample in a study of T cell responses to AZD1222 COVID-19 vaccine. TCRdb's copy holds only in-frame clones and misses some; the assay was immunoSEQ multiplex PCR. The data show around 150,000 clones, approximately 88% seen once. This material consisted of peripheral blood, taken on day 0 of AZD1222 vaccination. All receptors come from an adult in good health. CDR3s include the opening cysteine and the closing phenylalanine or tryptophan. The D gene is left open where the match is weak. Rows may omit the clone size; those that give it use once, few, many or a size class.

clone_size: NA; j_call: TRBJ2-5; v_call: TRBV21-1; d_call: NA; cdr3_aa: CASSPHGASLETQYF; cdr3_nt: TGTGCCAGCAGCCCTCATGGGGCGAGTCTGGAGACCCAGTACTTC
clone_size: NA; j_call: TRBJ2-1; v_call: TRBV3-1/TRBV3-2; d_call: NA; cdr3_aa: CASSQLRDGPYNEQFF; cdr3_nt: TGTGCCAGCAGCCAACTCCGGGACGGGCCCTACAATGAGCAGTTCTTC
clone_size: NA; j_call: TRBJ1-4; v_call: TRBV12-3/TRBV12-4; d_call: NA; cdr3_aa: CASNRGVREKLFF; cdr3_nt: TGTGCCAGCAATAGGGGCGTAAGGGAAAAACTGTTTTTT
clone_size: NA; j_call: TRBJ1-5; v_call: TRBV7-2; d_call: TRBD1; cdr3_aa: CASSPRPGQGNQPQHF; cdr3_nt: TGTGCCAGCAGCCCACGGCCGGGACAGGGGAATCAGCCCCAGCATTTT
clone_size: once; j_call: TRBJ1-4; v_call: TRBV5-1; d_call: NA; cdr3_aa: CASSLVQGSNEKLFF; cdr3_nt: TGCGCCAGCAGCTTGGTACAGGGATCGAATGAAAAACTGTTTTTT
clone_size: NA; j_call: TRBJ1-2; v_call: TRBV11-2; d_call: TRBD1; cdr3_aa: CASSLVNMQGAGSSYGYTF; cdr3_nt: TGTGCCAGCAGCTTAGTTAATATGCAGGGGGCAGGGAGTAGCTATGGCTACACCTTC
clone_size: NA; j_call: TRBJ1-3; v_call: TRBV5-1; d_call: NA; cdr3_aa: CASSSLGADSGNTIYF; cdr3_nt: TGCGCCAGCAGCTCCCTCGGGGCGGACTCTGGAAACACCATATATTTT
clone_size: NA; j_call: TRBJ1-3; v_call: TRBV4-3; d_call: NA; cdr3_aa: CASSQGQGNTIYF; cdr3_nt: TGCGCCAGCAGCCAGGGCCAAGGAAACACCATATATTTT
clone_size: NA; j_call: TRBJ2-1; v_call: TRBV10-3; d_call: NA; cdr3_aa: CAIRTGVSPYNEQFF; cdr3_nt: TGTGCCATCAGAACAGGAGTGTCTCCATACAATGAGCAGTTCTTC
clone_size: NA; j_call: TRBJ2-3; v_call: TRBV21-1; d_call: NA; cdr3_aa: CASRNTQYF; cdr3_nt: TGTGCCAGCAGGAATACGCAGTATTTT
clone_size: NA; j_call: TRBJ1-1; v_call: TRBV10-3; d_call: NA; cdr3_aa: CAISESKGTEAFF; cdr3_nt: TGTGCCATCAGTGAGTCGAAGGGCACTGAAGCTTTCTTT
clone_size: NA; j_call: TRBJ2-5; v_call: TRBV4-1; d_call: NA; cdr3_aa: CASSQGRERETQYF; cdr3_nt: TGCGCCAGCAGCCAAGGTCGGGAGAGGGAGACCCAGTACTTC
clone_size: NA; j_call: TRBJ2-3; v_call: TRBV6-2/TRBV6-3; d_call: NA; cdr3_aa: CASNYRVFTDTQYF; cdr3_nt: TGTGCCAGCAATTACAGGGTCTTCACAGATACGCAGTATTTT
clone_size: NA; j_call: TRBJ2-7; v_call: TRBV7-3; d_call: TRBD2; cdr3_aa: CASSSGGPGREQYF; cdr3_nt: TGTGCCAGCAGCTCGGGAGGCCCGGGCCGCGAGCAGTACTTC
clone_size: many; j_call: TRBJ1-5; v_call: TRBV6-1; d_call: NA; cdr3_aa: CASSDPGRQPQHF; cdr3_nt: TGTGCCAGCAGTGACCCGGGTAGGCAGCCCCAGCATTTT
clone_size: NA; j_call: TRBJ1-1; v_call: TRBV3-1/TRBV3-2; d_call: TRBD1; cdr3_aa: CASSQQGDTEAFF; cdr3_nt: TGTGCCAGCAGCCAACAGGGGGACACTGAAGCTTTCTTT
clone_size: NA; j_call: TRBJ2-5; v_call: TRBV27; d_call: NA; cdr3_aa: CASSFRLGSETQYF; cdr3_nt: TGTGCCAGCAGTTTCCGCCTGGGGTCGGAGACCCAGTACTTC
clone_size: NA; j_call: TRBJ1-2; v_call: TRBV9; d_call: NA; cdr3_aa: CASSGRWTNYGYTF; cdr3_nt: TGTGCCAGCAGCGGGCGGTGGACTAACTATGGCTACACCTTC
clone_size: NA; j_call: TRBJ2-1; v_call: TRBV27; d_call: NA; cdr3_aa: CASTHLSPLSYNEQFF; cdr3_nt: TGTGCCAGCACACATCTCTCGCCGCTCTCCTACAATGAGCAGTTCTTC
clone_size: NA; j_call: TRBJ2-7; v_call: TRBV28; d_call: TRBD1; cdr3_aa: CASSTGGMTAYEQYF; cdr3_nt: TGTGCCAGCAGCACAGGGGGCATGACCGCCTACGAGCAGTACTTC
clone_size: NA; j_call: TRBJ2-3; v_call: TRBV7-6; d_call: TRBD2; cdr3_aa: CASSFLAGGTDTQYF; cdr3_nt: TGTGCCAGCAGCTTCCTGGCGGGAGGCACAGATACGCAGTATTTT
clone_size: NA; j_call: TRBJ1-1; v_call: TRBV6-5; d_call: NA; cdr3_aa: CASSFTGYTEAFF; cdr3_nt: TGTGCCAGCAGTTTTACAGGGTACACTGAAGCTTTCTTT
clone_size: NA; j_call: TRBJ2-5; v_call: TRBV7-3; d_call: TRBD2; cdr3_aa: CASSSAGGETQYF; cdr3_nt: TGTGCCAGCAGCTCAGCGGGAGGAGAGACCCAGTACTTC
clone_size: NA; j_call: TRBJ1-2; v_call: TRBV5-4; d_call: TRBD1; cdr3_aa: CASSPGGPGGYTF; cdr3_nt: TGTGCCAGCAGCCCAGGGGGCCCGGGAGGCTACACCTTC
clone_size: NA; j_call: TRBJ1-1; v_call: TRBV13; d_call: NA; cdr3_aa: CASSLGPGARGTEAFF; cdr3_nt: TGTGCCAGCAGCTTAGGCCCGGGGGCGCGGGGCACTGAAGCTTTCTTT
clone_size: NA; j_call: TRBJ2-5; v_call: TRBV5-3; d_call: TRBD1; cdr3_aa: CARSCPQTGTQETQYF; cdr3_nt: TGTGCCAGAAGCTGCCCCCAGACAGGGACCCAAGAGACCCAGTACTTC
clone_size: NA; j_call: TRBJ1-2; v_call: TRBV2; d_call: NA; cdr3_aa: CASSEKGLNYGYTF; cdr3_nt: TGTGCCAGCAGTGAAAAGGGGCTTAACTATGGCTACACCTTC
clone_size: NA; j_call: TRBJ1-3; v_call: TRBV7-9; d_call: NA; cdr3_aa: CASSLVTGFGNTIYF; cdr3_nt: TGTGCCAGCAGCTTAGTAACAGGGTTTGGGAACACCATATATTTT
clone_size: NA; j_call: TRBJ2-5; v_call: TRBV7-2; d_call: NA; cdr3_aa: CASRLGTYQETQYF; cdr3_nt: TGTGCCAGCAGGTTAGGGACTTACCAAGAGACCCAGTACTTC
clone_size: NA; j_call: TRBJ2-7; v_call: TRBV7-7; d_call: TRBD1; cdr3_aa: CASSLEDYRDSAYEQYF; cdr3_nt: TGTGCTAGCAGCTTAGAGGATTACAGGGACAGTGCCTACGAGCAGTACTTC
clone_size: NA; j_call: TRBJ2-7; v_call: TRBV4-2; d_call: NA; cdr3_aa: CASSQDGQQGSGYEQYF; cdr3_nt: TGTGCCAGCAGCCAAGATGGACAACAGGGTTCTGGCTACGAGCAGTACTTC
clone_size: NA; j_call: TRBJ1-4; v_call: TRBV25-1; d_call: NA; cdr3_aa: CASTEGGGATNEKLFF; cdr3_nt: TGTGCCAGCACCGAGGGAGGCGGCGCAACTAATGAAAAACTGTTTTTT
clone_size: NA; j_call: TRBJ2-3; v_call: TRBV7-9; d_call: TRBD2; cdr3_aa: CASSLGELRENTDTQYF; cdr3_nt: TGTGCCAGCAGCTTAGGCGAGTTGCGGGAGAACACAGATACGCAGTATTTT
clone_size: NA; j_call: TRBJ1-1; v_call: TRBV6-5; d_call: TRBD1; cdr3_aa: CASSYSGTASNTEAFF; cdr3_nt: TGTGCCAGCAGTTACTCGGGGACAGCCTCGAACACTGAAGCTTTCTTT
clone_size: NA; j_call: TRBJ2-2; v_call: TRBV13; d_call: NA; cdr3_aa: CASSLVNVDTGELFF; cdr3_nt: TGTGCCAGCAGCTTAGTAAATGTGGACACCGGGGAGCTGTTTTTT
clone_size: few; j_call: TRBJ2-7; v_call: TRBV11-2; d_call: TRBD1; cdr3_aa: CASSFRQGYYEQYF; cdr3_nt: TGTGCCAGCAGCTTCCGACAGGGATATTACGAGCAGTACTTC
clone_size: NA; j_call: TRBJ2-3; v_call: TRBV13; d_call: TRBD1; cdr3_aa: CASKRGQLTDTQYF; cdr3_nt: TGTGCCAGCAAGAGGGGACAGCTCACAGATACGCAGTATTTT
clone_size: NA; j_call: TRBJ2-7; v_call: TRBV15; d_call: TRBD1; cdr3_aa: CATSQGAAYEQYF; cdr3_nt: TGTGCCACCAGCCAGGGGGCTGCCTACGAGCAGTACTTC
clone_size: NA; j_call: TRBJ2-7; v_call: TRBV7-9; d_call: NA; cdr3_aa: CASSLRGRSYEQYF; cdr3_nt: TGTGCCAGCAGCTTAAGGGGCCGTTCATACGAGCAGTACTTC
clone_size: NA; j_call: TRBJ2-1; v_call: TRBV2; d_call: NA; cdr3_aa: CASSENGLAVGNEQFF; cdr3_nt: TGTGCCAGCAGTGAAAACGGCCTAGCCGTCGGGAATGAGCAGTTCTTC
clone_size: NA; j_call: TRBJ1-6; v_call: TRBV25-1; d_call: NA; cdr3_aa: CASSEFGPNSPLHF; cdr3_nt: TGTGCCAGCAGTGAATTTGGCCCTAATTCACCCCTCCACTTT
clone_size: NA; j_call: TRBJ1-4; v_call: TRBV19; d_call: NA; cdr3_aa: CASIAREGATNEKLFF; cdr3_nt: TGTGCCAGTATTGCACGGGAGGGCGCAACTAATGAAAAACTGTTTTTT
clone_size: NA; j_call: TRBJ2-2; v_call: TRBV25-1; d_call: NA; cdr3_aa: CASRGGQINTGELFF; cdr3_nt: TGTGCCAGCAGGGGGGGACAGATCAACACCGGGGAGCTGTTTTTT
clone_size: once; j_call: TRBJ2-5; v_call: TRBV6-5; d_call: NA; cdr3_aa: CASSSAAGETQYF; cdr3_nt: TGTGCCAGCAGTTCCGCAGCGGGAGAGACCCAGTACTTC
clone_size: NA; j_call: TRBJ1-2; v_call: TRBV5-4; d_call: NA; cdr3_aa: CASTPRGWENYGYTF; cdr3_nt: TGTGCCAGCACCCCCCGCGGCTGGGAGAACTATGGCTACACCTTC
clone_size: NA; j_call: TRBJ1-5; v_call: TRBV7-9; d_call: NA; cdr3_aa: CASSRAGSNQPQHF; cdr3_nt: TGTGCCAGCAGCCGGGCGGGGTCAAATCAGCCCCAGCATTTT
clone_size: NA; j_call: TRBJ1-5; v_call: TRBV28; d_call: NA; cdr3_aa: CASSLAGPRPRNQPQHF; cdr3_nt: TGTGCCAGCAGTTTAGCGGGTCCCCGCCCCCGAAATCAGCCCCAGCATTTT
clone_size: once; j_call: TRBJ2-7; v_call: TRBV11-3; d_call: TRBD1; cdr3_aa: CASSHYPPTGVYEQYF; cdr3_nt: TGTGCCAGCAGCCATTATCCCCCGACAGGGGTCTACGAGCAGTACTTC
clone_size: NA; j_call: TRBJ1-5; v_call: TRBV6-5; d_call: TRBD1; cdr3_aa: CASTKNPTGDQPQHF; cdr3_nt: TGTGCCAGCACCAAGAACCCGACAGGGGATCAGCCCCAGCATTTT
clone_size: NA; j_call: TRBJ1-6; v_call: TRBV7-3; d_call: NA; cdr3_aa: CASSLRGYNSPLHF; cdr3_nt: TGTGCCAGCAGCTTACGGGGGTATAATTCACCCCTCCACTTT
clone_size: NA; j_call: TRBJ2-3; v_call: TRBV14; d_call: NA; cdr3_aa: CASSNTGITQYF; cdr3_nt: TGTGCCAGCAGCAACACAGGGATAACGCAGTATTTT
clone_size: NA; j_call: TRBJ1-1; v_call: TRBV28; d_call: NA; cdr3_aa: CASSPEFMNTEAFF; cdr3_nt: TGTGCCAGCAGCCCTGAGTTCATGAACACTGAAGCTTTCTTT
clone_size: few; j_call: TRBJ2-7; v_call: TRBV7-2; d_call: NA; cdr3_aa: CASSPPGGTHEQYF; cdr3_nt: TGTGCCAGCAGCCCCCCTGGAGGGACTCATGAGCAGTACTTC
clone_size: NA; j_call: TRBJ1-2; v_call: TRBV2; d_call: NA; cdr3_aa: CASSRVVYGYTF; cdr3_nt: TGTGCCAGCAGCAGGGTCGTCTATGGCTACACCTTC
clone_size: NA; j_call: TRBJ2-2; v_call: TRBV6-1; d_call: TRBD2; cdr3_aa: CASSDLAGGPGTGELFF; cdr3_nt: TGTGCCAGCAGTGATCTAGCGGGAGGGCCGGGCACCGGGGAGCTGTTTTTT
clone_size: NA; j_call: TRBJ1-1; v_call: TRBV7-2; d_call: NA; cdr3_aa: CASSRGVYGGNTEAFF; cdr3_nt: TGTGCCAGCAGCAGAGGGGTGTATGGGGGGAACACTGAAGCTTTCTTT
clone_size: NA; j_call: TRBJ2-7; v_call: TRBV7-9; d_call: TRBD2; cdr3_aa: CASSTGGGHPYEQYF; cdr3_nt: TGTGCCAGCAGCACGGGGGGAGGCCACCCCTACGAGCAGTACTTC